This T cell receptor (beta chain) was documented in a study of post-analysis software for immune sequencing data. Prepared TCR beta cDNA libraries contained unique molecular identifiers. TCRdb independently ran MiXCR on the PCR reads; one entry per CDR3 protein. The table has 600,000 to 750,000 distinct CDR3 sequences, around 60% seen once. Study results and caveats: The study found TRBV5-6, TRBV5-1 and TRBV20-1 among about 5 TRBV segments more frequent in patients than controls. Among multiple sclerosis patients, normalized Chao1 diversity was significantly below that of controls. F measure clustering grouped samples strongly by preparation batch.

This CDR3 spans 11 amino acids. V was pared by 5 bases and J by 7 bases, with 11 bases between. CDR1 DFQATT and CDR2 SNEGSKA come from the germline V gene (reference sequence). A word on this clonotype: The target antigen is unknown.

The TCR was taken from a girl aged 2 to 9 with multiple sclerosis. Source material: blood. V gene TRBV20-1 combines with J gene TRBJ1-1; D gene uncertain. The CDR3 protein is CSAAGLGEAFF. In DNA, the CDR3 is TGCAGTGCTGCCGGGCTTGGTGAAGCTTTCTTT.